One T cell receptor beta chain is described in this entry. Antigen: not known. This sample is drawn from a study of cytomegalovirus exposure and HLA in healthy donors. The wider study: Earlier results showed 117 million unique TCR beta sequences derived from roughly 190 million T cells. Findings of the study overall: In a later analysis, compared with equally common non-associated chains, HLA-associated beta chains were more expanded.

Researchers ran the PCR with 60 Vbeta and 13 Jbeta primers. Clones were read by immunoSEQ multiplex PCR, and TCRdb kept only the in-frame ones, dropping some. This sample yields 110,000 to 150,000 clones, of which 70% are seen a single time; 2.1% belongs to the top ten. This CDR3 is built from 15 residues. Per the germline V gene, CDR1 is SNHLY and CDR2 is FYNNEI. V was trimmed by 6 bases and J by 0 bases, leaving 11 bases between them. The V gene is TRBV2, the J gene TRBJ1-4, with D uncertain. The receptor's source is an older woman in good health and CMV-seropositive. Sequenced input: PBMCs. CDR3 residues: CASRLSRATNEKLFF. CDR3 in DNA: TGTGCCAGCAGACTTTCACGGGCAACTAATGAAAAACTGTTTTTT. The variable domain in full, completed from reference TRBV2 and TRBJ1-4, reads EPEVTQTPSHQVTQMGQEVILRCVPISNHLYFYWYRQILGQKVEFLVSFYNNEISEKSEIFDDQFSVERPDGSNFTLKIRSTKLEDSAMYFCASRLSRATNEKLFFGSGTQLSVL.